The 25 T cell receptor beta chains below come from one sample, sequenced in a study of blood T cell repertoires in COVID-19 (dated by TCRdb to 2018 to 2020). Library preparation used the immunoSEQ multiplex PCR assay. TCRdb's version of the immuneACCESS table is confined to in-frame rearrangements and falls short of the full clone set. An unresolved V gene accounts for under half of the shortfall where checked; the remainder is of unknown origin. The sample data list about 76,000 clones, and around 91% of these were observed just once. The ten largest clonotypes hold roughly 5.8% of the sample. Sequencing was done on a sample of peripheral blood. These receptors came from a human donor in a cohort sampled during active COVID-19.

CDR3 sequence: CASRRQSYNQPQHF. Written as DNA, the CDR3 is TGTGCCAGCAGGAGACAGTCATACAATCAGCCCCAGCATTTT. This chain links TRBV2 with TRBJ1-5; TRBD1 might be the D (5 bases). From germline, CDR1 is SNHLY and CDR2 FYNNEI. The CDR3 spans 14 residues. Trimming shortened V by 6 bases and J by 3 bases, and 12 bases separated the two germline ends.

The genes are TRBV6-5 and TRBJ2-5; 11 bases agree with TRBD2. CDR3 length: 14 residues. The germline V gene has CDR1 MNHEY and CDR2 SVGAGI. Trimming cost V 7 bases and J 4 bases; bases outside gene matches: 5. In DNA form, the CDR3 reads TGTGCCAGCACCCCGGGGACTAGCGGAGAGACCCAGTACTTC. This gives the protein CASTPGTSGETQYF.

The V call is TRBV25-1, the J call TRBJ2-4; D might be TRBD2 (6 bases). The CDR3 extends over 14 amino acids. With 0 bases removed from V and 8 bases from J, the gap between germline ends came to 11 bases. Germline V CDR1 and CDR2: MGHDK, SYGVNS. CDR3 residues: CASSEYGGSDIQYF. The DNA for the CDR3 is TGTGCCAGCAGTGAATATGGGGGGTCGGACATTCAGTACTTC.

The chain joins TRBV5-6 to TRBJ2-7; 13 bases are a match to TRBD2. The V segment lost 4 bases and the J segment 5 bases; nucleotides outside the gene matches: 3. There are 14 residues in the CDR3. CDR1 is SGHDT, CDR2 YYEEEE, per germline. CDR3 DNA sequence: TGTGCCAGCAGCCTCGGACTAGCGGGAGACGAGCAGTACTTC. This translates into CASSLGLAGDEQYF.

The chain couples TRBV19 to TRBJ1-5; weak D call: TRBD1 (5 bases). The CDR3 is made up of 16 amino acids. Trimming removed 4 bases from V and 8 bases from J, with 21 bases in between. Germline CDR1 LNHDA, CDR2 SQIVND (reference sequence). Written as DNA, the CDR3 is TGTGCCAGTAGTACAGGGCGGACCGAAAATGGTAAGCCCCAGCATTTT. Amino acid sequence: CASSTGRTENGKPQHF.

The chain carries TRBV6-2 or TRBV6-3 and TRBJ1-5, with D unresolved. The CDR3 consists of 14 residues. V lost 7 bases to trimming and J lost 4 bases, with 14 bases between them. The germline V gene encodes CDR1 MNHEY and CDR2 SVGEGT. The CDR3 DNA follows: TGTGCCAGCACCCCGGCTCAGTTGAATCAGCCCCAGCATTTT. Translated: CASTPAQLNQPQHF.

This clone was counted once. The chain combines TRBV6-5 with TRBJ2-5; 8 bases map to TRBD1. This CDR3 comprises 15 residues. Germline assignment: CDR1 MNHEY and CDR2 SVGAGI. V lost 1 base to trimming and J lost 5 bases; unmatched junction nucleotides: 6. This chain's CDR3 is CASSYYQGAGETQYF. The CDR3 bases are TGTGCCAGCAGTTACTACCAGGGGGCAGGGGAGACCCAGTACTTC.

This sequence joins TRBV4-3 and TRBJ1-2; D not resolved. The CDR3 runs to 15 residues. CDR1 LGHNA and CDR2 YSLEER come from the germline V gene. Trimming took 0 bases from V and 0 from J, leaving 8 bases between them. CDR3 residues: CASSQDERANYGYTF. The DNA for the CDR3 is TGCGCCAGCAGCCAAGATGAACGAGCTAACTATGGCTACACCTTC.

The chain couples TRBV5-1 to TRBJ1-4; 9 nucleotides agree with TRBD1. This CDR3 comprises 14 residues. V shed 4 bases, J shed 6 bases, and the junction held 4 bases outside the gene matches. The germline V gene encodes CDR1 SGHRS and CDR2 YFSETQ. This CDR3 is CASSMTGGDEKLFF. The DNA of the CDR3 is TGCGCCAGCAGCATGACAGGGGGGGATGAAAAACTGTTTTTT.

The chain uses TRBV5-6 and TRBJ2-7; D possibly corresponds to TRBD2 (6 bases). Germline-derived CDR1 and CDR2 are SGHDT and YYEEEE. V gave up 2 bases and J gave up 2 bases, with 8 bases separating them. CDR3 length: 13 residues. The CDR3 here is CASSFGGTYEQYF. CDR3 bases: TGTGCCAGCAGCTTTGGGGGGACCTACGAGCAGTACTTC.

The CDR3 region is CASSLRQDDAQYF. The CDR3 DNA is TGCGCCAGCAGCTTGAGACAGGATGACGCGCAGTACTTC. The chain recombines TRBV5-1 with TRBJ2-7; D is possibly TRBD1 (6 bases). The CDR3 runs to 13 residues. The germline V gene has CDR1 SGHRS and CDR2 YFSETQ. Trimming shortened V by 1 base and J by 9 bases, and 14 bases separated the two germline ends.

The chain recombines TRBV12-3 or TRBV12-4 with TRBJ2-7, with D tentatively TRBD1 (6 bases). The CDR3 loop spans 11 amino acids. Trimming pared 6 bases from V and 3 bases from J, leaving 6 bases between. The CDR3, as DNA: TGTGCCAGCAGCAGGGGCTACGAGCAGTACTTC. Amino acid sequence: CASSRGYEQYF.

CDR3 region: CATSDSGGGGTGELFF. The CDR3 DNA is TGTGCCACCAGTGATTCAGGGGGCGGCGGGACCGGGGAGCTGTTTTTT. The chain uses TRBV24-1 and TRBJ2-2; 8 bases align to TRBD1. With V trimmed by 2 bases and J by 5 bases, 6 bases remained unmatched. Germline V lookup: CDR1 KGHDR, CDR2 SFDVKD. The CDR3 is made up of 16 amino acids.

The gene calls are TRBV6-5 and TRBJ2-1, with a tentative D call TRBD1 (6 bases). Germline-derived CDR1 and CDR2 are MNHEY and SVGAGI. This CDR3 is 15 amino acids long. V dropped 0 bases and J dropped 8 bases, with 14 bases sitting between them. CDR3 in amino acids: CASSYSQGFSYEQFF. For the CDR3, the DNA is TGTGCCAGCAGTTACTCTCAGGGGTTCTCCTATGAGCAGTTCTTC.

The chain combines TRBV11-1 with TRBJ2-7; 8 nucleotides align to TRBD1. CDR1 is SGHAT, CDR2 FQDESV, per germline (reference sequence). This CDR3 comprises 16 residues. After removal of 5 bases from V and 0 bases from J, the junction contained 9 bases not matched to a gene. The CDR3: CASSQPGTGGSYEQYF. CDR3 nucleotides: TGTGCCAGCAGCCAGCCGGGGACAGGAGGCTCCTACGAGCAGTACTTC.

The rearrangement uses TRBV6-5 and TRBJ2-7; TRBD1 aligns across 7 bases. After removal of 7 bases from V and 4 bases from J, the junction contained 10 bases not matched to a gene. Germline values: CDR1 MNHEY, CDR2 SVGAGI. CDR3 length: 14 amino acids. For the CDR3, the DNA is TGTGCCAGCACCTCCGGGACAGATTTATACGAGCAGTACTTC. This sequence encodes CASTSGTDLYEQYF.

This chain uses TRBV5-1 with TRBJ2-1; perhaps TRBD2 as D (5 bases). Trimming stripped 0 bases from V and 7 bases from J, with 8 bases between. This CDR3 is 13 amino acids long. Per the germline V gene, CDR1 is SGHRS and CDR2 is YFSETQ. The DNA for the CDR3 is TGCGCCAGCAGCTTGGTTCGGGGAAATGAGCAGTTCTTC. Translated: CASSLVRGNEQFF.

CDR3 nucleotides: TGCAGCGGCGGACAGGGAGGGCACAATGAGCAGTTCTTC. As protein: CSGGQGGHNEQFF. The rearrangement links TRBV29-1 to TRBJ2-1, with D maybe TRBD1 (8 bases). V was shortened by 7 bases and J by 5 bases, with 15 bases between the two germline ends. CDR3 length: 13 residues. Germline V gives CDR1 SQVTM, CDR2 ANQGSEA.

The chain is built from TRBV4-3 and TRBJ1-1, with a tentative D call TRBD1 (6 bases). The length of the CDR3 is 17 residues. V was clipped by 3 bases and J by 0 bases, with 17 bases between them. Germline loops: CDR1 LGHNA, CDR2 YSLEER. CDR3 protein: CASSHSQGWGLNTEAFF. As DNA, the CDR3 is TGCGCCAGCAGCCACTCACAGGGATGGGGATTGAACACTGAAGCTTTCTTT.

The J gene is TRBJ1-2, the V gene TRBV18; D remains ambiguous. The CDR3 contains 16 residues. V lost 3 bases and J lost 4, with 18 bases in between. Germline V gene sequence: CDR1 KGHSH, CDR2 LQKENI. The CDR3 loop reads CASSPVESEEAYGYTF. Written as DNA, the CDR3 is TGTGCCAGCTCACCGGTGGAGTCGGAGGAGGCCTATGGCTACACCTTC. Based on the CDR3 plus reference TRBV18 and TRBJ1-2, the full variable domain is NAGVMQNPRHLVRRRGQEARLRCSPMKGHSHVYWYRQLPEEGLKFMVYLQKENIIDESGMPKERFSAEFPKEGPSILRIQQVVRGDSAAYFCASSPVESEEAYGYTFGSGTRLTVV.

CDR3 sequence reads: CASSSTSGGETQYF. In DNA, the CDR3 is TGCGCCAGCAGCTCTACTAGCGGTGGAGAGACCCAGTACTTC. The rearrangement joins TRBV5-1 to TRBJ2-5; 8 bases are shared with TRBD2. The germline CDR1 and CDR2 sequences are SGHRS and YFSETQ. Unmatched junction bases numbered 5, after V lost 3 bases and J lost 4 bases. The CDR3 is made up of 14 amino acids.

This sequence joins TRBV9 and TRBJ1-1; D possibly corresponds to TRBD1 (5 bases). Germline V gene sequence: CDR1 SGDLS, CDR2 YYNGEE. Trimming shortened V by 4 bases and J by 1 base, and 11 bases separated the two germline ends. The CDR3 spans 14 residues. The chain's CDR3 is CASSKTGENTEAFF. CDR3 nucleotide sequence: TGTGCCAGCAGCAAAACAGGTGAGAACACTGAAGCTTTCTTT.

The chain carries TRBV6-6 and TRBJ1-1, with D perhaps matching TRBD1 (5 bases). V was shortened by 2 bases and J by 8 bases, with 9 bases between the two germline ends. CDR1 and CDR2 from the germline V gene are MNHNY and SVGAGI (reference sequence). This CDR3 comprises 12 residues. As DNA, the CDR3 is TGTGCCAGCAGTTACACGGGGGAGGAAGCTTTCTTT. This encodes CASSYTGEEAFF.

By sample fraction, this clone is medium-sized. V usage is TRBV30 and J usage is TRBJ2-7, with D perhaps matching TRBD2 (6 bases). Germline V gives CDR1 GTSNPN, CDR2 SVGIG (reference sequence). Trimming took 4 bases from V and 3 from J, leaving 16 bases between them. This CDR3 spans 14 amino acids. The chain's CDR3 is CAWTPRGYFYEQYF. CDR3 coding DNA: TGTGCCTGGACCCCGCGGGGCTATTTCTACGAGCAGTACTTC.

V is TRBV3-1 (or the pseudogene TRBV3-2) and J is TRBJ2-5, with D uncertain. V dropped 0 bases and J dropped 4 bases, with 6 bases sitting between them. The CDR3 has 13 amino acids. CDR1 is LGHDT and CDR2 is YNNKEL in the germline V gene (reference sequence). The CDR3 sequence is CASSQEWRETQYF. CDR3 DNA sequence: TGTGCCAGCAGCCAAGAATGGAGAGAGACCCAGTACTTC.